This TCR beta chain is from a study of blood T cell repertoires in COVID-19. A few counts support this clone. Germline V lookup: CDR1 SGHDT, CDR2 YYEEEE. Germline trimming cut 3 bases from V and 4 bases from J; bases unmatched to any gene: 8. This CDR3 spans 15 amino acids. Assay used: immunoSEQ multiplex PCR; TCRdb lists only in-frame clones, some missing. This table has some 180,000 clones, around 81% appearing once. This TCR came from an elderly woman with COVID-19, enrolled during active disease. Material for sequencing was peripheral blood. V usage is TRBV5-6 and J usage is TRBJ2-3, with 7 bases fitting TRBD2. The CDR3: CASSWAGGRADTQYF. The DNA for the CDR3 is TGTGCCAGCAGCTGGGCCGGCGGGAGAGCAGATACGCAGTATTTT. The variable domain in full, with the rest retrieved from reference TRBV5-6 and TRBJ2-3, is DAGVTQSPTHLIKTRGQQVTLRCSPKSGHDTVSWYQQALGQGPQFIFQYYEEEERQRGNFPDRFSGHQFPNYSSELNVNALLLGDSALYLCASSWAGGRADTQYFGPGTRLTVL.